The 8 T cell receptor beta chains below all came from one sample that was sequenced in a study of T-cell memory formation after mild COVID-19. TCRdb ran MiXCR on the 5' RACE reads and lists one entry per CDR3 protein. The sample has hundreds of thousands of distinct CDR3 sequences; less than 25% are singletons. Material for sequencing was PBMCs or a T cell subset sorted from them (not recorded which). Receptor source: an adult woman who had mild COVID-19 (a few samples of this study predate the infection). Cell type and time point are not known.

J is TRBJ2-1 and V is TRBV12-3 or TRBV12-4; 9 nucleotides match TRBD2. V trimming: 7 bases; J trimming: 9 bases; junction bases outside the gene matches: 16. CDR3 length equals 16 residues. This CDR3 reads CASTIPLAGMSAEQFF. CDR3 coding DNA: TGTGCCAGCACCATCCCTCTAGCGGGAATGTCCGCTGAGCAGTTCTTC.

This clonotype was detected only a few times. The chain has TRBV7-6 and TRBJ2-5; D is unclear. This CDR3 has 8 residues. V dropped 5 bases and J dropped 9 bases, with 1 base sitting between them. Germline loops: CDR1 SGHVS, CDR2 FNYEAQ. Here the CDR3 reads CASSPQYF. DNA of the CDR3: TGTGCCAGCAGCCCCCAGTACTTC.

This clonotype was recorded a few times. The chain uses TRBV18 and TRBJ1-3; perhaps TRBD1 as D (6 bases). The germline V and J ends were trimmed by 5 bases and 0 bases, with 11 bases remaining between them. Looked up from germline, CDR1 is KGHSH and CDR2 is LQKENI. This CDR3 has 15 residues. CDR3 region: CASSTYRDSGNTIYF. In DNA form, the CDR3 reads TGTGCCAGCTCAACCTACAGGGACTCTGGAAACACCATATATTTT.

The chain uses TRBV9 and TRBJ2-7, with D tentatively TRBD1 or TRBD2 (5 bases each). CDR3 length equals 14 residues. Germline loops: CDR1 SGDLS, CDR2 YYNGEE. Trimming left V 2 bases short and J 6 bases short, with 15 bases between. CDR3 DNA sequence: TGTGCCAGCAGCGTTACCCGGGACCTCTCCGAGCAGTACTTC. It codes for CASSVTRDLSEQYF.

This clonotype has just a few counts. This sequence joins TRBV6-2 or TRBV6-3 and TRBJ1-2; weak D call: TRBD1 (5 bases). Trimming left V 0 bases short and J 4 bases short, with 9 bases between. From germline, CDR1 is MNHEY and CDR2 SVGEGT. The CDR3 runs to 14 residues. The CDR3: CASSYSRDLYGYTF. CDR3 coding DNA: TGTGCCAGCAGTTACTCCCGGGACCTCTATGGCTACACCTTC.

In its sample, this clonotype was seen a few times. A read error may produce the germline difference seen at one junction end. The chain couples TRBV11-3 to TRBJ2-5; D is uncertain. This CDR3 spans 14 amino acids. CDR1 and CDR2 (germline): SGHNT, YENEEA. The CDR3 is CASSAPTAPETQYF. DNA of the CDR3: TGTGCCAGCAGTGCCCCCACCGCGCCGGAGACGCAGTACTTC.

CDR3 amino acids: CASSLDLGSLINTEAFF. Written as DNA, the CDR3 is TGTGCCAGCAGCTTAGATCTGGGTAGCTTGATTAACACTGAAGCTTTCTTT. The gene calls are TRBV7-2 and TRBJ1-1; D gene unclear. Between the trimmed V and J ends, which lost 1 base and 2 bases, there was a span of 17 bases. The germline CDR1 and CDR2 sequences are SGHTA and FQGNSA. There are 17 residues in the CDR3.

This chain joins TRBV6-2 or TRBV6-3 and TRBJ1-6; TRBD1 aligns across 8 bases. Germline CDR1 reads MNHEY; CDR2 reads SVGEGT. The CDR3 runs 16 residues. V lost 0 bases and J lost 7; bases outside the gene matches: 5. The CDR3 here is CASSYSPGGSNSPLHF. CDR3 DNA: TGTGCCAGCAGTTACTCGCCAGGGGGCTCGAATTCACCCCTCCACTTT.